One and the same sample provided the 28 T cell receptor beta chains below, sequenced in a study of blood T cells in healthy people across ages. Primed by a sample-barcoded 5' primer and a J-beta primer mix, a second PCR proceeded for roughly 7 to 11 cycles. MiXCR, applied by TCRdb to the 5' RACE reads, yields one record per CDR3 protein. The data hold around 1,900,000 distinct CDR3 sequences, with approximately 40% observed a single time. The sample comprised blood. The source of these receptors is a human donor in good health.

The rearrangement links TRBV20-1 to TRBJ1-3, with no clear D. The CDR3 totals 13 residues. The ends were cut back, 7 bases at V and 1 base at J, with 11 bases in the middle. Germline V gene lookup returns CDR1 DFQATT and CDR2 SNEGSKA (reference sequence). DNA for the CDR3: TGCAGTGTCACGCTGGGTTCTGGAAACACCATATATTTT. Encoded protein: CSVTLGSGNTIYF.

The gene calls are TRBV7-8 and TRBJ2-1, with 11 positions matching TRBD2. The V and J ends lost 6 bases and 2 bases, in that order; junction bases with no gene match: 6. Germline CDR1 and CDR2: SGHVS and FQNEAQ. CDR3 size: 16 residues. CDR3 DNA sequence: TGTGCCAGCAGGCTAGCGGGGGGCTTCACCTACAATGAGCAGTTCTTC. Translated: CASRLAGGFTYNEQFF.

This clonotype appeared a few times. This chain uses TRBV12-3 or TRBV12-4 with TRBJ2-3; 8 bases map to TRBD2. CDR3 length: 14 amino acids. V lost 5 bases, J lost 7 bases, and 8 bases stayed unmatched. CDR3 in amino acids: CASSPPGLGNTQYF. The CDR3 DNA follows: TGTGCCAGCAGTCCTCCGGGACTAGGGAATACGCAGTATTTT.

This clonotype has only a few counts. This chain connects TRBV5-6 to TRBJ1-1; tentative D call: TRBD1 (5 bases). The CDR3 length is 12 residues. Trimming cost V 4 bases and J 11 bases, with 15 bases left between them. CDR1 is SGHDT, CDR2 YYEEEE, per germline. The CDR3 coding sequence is TGTGCCAGCAGCCTGGCCGGTGAGGGGGCTTTCTTT. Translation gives CASSLAGEGAFF. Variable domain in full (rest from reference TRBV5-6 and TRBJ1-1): DAGVTQSPTHLIKTRGQQVTLRCSPKSGHDTVSWYQQALGQGPQFIFQYYEEEERQRGNFPDRFSGHQFPNYSSELNVNALLLGDSALYLCASSLAGEGAFFGQGTRLTVV.

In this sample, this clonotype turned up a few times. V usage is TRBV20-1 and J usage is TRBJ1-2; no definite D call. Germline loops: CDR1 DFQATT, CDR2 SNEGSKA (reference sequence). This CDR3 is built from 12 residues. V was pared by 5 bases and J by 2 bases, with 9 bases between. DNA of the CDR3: TGCAGTGCTGAAGCTCCGAACTATGGCTACACCTTC. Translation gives CSAEAPNYGYTF.

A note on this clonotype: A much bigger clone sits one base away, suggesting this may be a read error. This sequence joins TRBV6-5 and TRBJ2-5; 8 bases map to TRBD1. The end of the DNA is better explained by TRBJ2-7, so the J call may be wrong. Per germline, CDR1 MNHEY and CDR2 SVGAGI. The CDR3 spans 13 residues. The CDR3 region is CASRYRGNFEQYF. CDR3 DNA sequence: TGTGCCAGCAGGTACAGGGGGAATTTCGAGCAGTACTTC.

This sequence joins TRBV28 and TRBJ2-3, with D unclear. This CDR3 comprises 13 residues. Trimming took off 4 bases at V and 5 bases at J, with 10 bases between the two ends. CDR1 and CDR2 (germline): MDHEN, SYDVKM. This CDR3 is CASSSKNRDTQYF. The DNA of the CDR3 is TGTGCCAGCAGTTCAAAGAATCGAGATACGCAGTATTTT.

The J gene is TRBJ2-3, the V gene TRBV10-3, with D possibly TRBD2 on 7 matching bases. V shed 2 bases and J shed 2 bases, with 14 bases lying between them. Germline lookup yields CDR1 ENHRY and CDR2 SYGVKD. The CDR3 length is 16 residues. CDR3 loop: CAISEGQRGSTDTQYF. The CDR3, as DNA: TGTGCCATCAGTGAGGGACAGCGGGGCTCCACAGATACGCAGTATTTT.

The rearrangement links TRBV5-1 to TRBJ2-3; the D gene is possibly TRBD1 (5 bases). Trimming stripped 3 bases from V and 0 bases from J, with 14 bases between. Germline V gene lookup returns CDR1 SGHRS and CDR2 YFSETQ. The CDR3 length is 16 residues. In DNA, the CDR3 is TGCGCCAGCAGCTCGCAGGGAAGGCCTAGCACAGATACGCAGTATTTT. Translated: CASSSQGRPSTDTQYF.

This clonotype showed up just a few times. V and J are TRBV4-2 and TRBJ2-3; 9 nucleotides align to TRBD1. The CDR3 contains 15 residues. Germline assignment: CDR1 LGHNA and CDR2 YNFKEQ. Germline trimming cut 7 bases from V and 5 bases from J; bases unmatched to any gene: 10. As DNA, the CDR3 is TGTGCCAGCACCCTAACAGGGGGCGCAGGAGATACGCAGTATTTT. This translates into CASTLTGGAGDTQYF.

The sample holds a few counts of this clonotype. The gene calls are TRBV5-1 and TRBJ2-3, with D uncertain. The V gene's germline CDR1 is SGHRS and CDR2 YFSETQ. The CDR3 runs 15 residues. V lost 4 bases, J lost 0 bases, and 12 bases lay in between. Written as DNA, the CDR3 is TGCGCCAGCAGCGCGGACGGTATTAGCACAGATACGCAGTATTTT. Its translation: CASSADGISTDTQYF.

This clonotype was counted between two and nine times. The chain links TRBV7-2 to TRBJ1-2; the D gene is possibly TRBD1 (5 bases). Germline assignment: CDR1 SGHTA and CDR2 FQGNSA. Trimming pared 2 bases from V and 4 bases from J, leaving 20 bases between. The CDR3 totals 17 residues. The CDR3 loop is CASSLNSGSGRIYGYTF. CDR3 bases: TGTGCCAGCAGCTTAAATTCAGGGTCTGGGCGGATCTATGGCTACACCTTC.

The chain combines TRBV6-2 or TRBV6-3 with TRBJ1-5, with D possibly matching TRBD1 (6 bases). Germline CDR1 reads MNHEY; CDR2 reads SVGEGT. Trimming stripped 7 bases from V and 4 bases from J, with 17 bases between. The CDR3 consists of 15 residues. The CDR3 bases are TGTGCCAGCACCAAACGGGGGGGCTCAAATCAGCCCCAGCATTTT. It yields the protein CASTKRGGSNQPQHF.

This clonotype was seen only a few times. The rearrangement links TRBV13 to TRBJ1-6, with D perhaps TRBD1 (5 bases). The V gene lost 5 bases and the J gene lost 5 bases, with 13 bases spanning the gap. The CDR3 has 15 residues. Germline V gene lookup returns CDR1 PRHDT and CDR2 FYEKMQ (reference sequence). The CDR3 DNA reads TGTGCCAGCAGCGGCAGCAGGGAGGATAATTCACCCCTCCACTTT. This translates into CASSGSREDNSPLHF. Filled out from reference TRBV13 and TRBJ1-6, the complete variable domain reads AAGVIQSPRHLIKEKRETATLKCYPIPRHDTVYWYQQGPGQDPQFLISFYEKMQSDKGSIPDRFSAQQFSDYHSELNMSSLELGDSALYFCASSGSREDNSPLHFGNGTRLTVT.

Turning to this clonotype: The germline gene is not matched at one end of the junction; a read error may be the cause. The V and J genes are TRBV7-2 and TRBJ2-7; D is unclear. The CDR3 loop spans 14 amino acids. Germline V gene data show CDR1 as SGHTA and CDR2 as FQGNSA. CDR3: CVSSPFYPNYEQYF. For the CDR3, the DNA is TGTGTCAGCAGCCCATTTTACCCCAACTACGAGCAGTACTTC. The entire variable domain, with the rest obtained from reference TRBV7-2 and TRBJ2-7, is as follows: GAGVSQSPSNKVTEKGKDVELRCDPISGHTALYWYRQSLGQGLEFLIYFQGNSAPDKSGLPSDRFSAERTGGSVSTLTIQRTQQEDSAVYLCVSSPFYPNYEQYFGPGTRLTVT.

CDR3 region: CASSLNLDRAETQYF. The CDR3 DNA reads as TGTGCCAGCAGCTTAAACCTGGACAGGGCCGAGACCCAGTACTTC. The rearrangement joins TRBV13 to TRBJ2-5; 8 positions agree with TRBD1. Germline trimming cut 2 bases from V and 5 bases from J; bases unmatched to any gene: 7. The CDR3 contains 15 residues. Germline CDR1 is PRHDT and CDR2 is FYEKMQ (reference sequence).

The DNA for the CDR3 is TGTGCCAGCAGCACGACTAGCGGGGGAACCTACGAGCAGTTCTTC. Protein sequence: CASSTTSGGTYEQFF. The V and J genes are TRBV7-2 and TRBJ2-1; the match to TRBD2 covers 12 bases. This CDR3 spans 15 amino acids. Germline CDR1 is SGHTA and CDR2 is FQGNSA. The V and J ends lost 5 bases and 10 bases, in that order; junction bases with no gene match: 9. Complete variable domain (other parts from reference TRBV7-2 and TRBJ2-1): GAGVSQSPSNKVTEKGKDVELRCDPISGHTALYWYRQSLGQGLEFLIYFQGNSAPDKSGLPSDRFSAERTGGSVSTLTIQRTQQEDSAVYLCASSTTSGGTYEQFFGPGTRLTVL.

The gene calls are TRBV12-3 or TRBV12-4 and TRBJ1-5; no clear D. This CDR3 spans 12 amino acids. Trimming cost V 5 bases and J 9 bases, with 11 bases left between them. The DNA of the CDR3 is TGTGCCAGCAGTGACCGTTCCAGGCCCCAGCATTTT. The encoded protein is CASSDRSRPQHF.

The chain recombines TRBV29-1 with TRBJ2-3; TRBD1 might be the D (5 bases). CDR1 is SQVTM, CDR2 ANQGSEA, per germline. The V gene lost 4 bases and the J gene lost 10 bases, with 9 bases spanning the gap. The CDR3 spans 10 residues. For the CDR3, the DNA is TGCAGCGTTGGGGGCACGGCGCAGTATTTT. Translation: CSVGGTAQYF.

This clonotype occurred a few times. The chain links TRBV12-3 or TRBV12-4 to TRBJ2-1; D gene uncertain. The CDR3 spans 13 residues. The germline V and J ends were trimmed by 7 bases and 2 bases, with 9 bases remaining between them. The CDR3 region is CASTAAAYNEQFF. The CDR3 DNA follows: TGTGCCAGCACCGCGGCGGCCTACAATGAGCAGTTCTTC.

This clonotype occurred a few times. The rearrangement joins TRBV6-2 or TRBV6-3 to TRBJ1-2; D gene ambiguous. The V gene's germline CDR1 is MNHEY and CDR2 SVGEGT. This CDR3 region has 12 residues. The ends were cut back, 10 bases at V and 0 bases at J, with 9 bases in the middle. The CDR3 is CATDGTNYGYTF. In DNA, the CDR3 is TGTGCCACCGATGGGACTAACTATGGCTACACCTTC.

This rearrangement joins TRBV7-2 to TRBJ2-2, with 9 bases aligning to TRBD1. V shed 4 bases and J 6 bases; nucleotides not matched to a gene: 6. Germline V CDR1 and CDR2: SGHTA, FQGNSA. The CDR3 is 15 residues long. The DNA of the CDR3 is TGTGCCAGCAGCTGGGGACAGGGTGGTCCCGGGGAGCTGTTTTTT. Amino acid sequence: CASSWGQGGPGELFF.

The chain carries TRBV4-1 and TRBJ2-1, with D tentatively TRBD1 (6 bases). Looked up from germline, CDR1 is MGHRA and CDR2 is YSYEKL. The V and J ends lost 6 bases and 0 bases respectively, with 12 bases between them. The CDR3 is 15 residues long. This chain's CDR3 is CASRRSTGSYNEQFF. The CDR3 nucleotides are TGCGCCAGCAGACGATCGACAGGCTCCTACAATGAGCAGTTCTTC.

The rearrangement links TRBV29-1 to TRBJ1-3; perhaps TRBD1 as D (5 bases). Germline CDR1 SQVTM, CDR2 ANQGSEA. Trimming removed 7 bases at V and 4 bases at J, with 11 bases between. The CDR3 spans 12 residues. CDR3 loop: CSALGDGNTIYF. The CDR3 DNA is TGCAGCGCCCTGGGGGACGGAAACACCATATATTTT.

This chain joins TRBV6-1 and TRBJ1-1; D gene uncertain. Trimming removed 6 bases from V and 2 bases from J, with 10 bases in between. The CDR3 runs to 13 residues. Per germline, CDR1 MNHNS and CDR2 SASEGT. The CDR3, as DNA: TGTGCCAGCAGCGCGATAGATAACACTGAAGCTTTCTTT. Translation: CASSAIDNTEAFF.

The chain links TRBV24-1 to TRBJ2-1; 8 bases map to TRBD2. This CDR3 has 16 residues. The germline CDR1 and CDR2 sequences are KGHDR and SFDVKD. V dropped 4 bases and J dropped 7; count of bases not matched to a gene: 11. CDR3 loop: CATSERRGGPWNEQFF. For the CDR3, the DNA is TGTGCCACCAGTGAAAGACGGGGGGGCCCTTGGAATGAGCAGTTCTTC.

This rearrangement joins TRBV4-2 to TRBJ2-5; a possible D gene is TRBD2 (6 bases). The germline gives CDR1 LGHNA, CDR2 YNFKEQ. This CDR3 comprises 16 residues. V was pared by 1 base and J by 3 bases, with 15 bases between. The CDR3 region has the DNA TGTGCCAGCAGCCAAGTAGGAGGGTCAACAGAAGAGACCCAGTACTTC. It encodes CASSQVGGSTEETQYF.

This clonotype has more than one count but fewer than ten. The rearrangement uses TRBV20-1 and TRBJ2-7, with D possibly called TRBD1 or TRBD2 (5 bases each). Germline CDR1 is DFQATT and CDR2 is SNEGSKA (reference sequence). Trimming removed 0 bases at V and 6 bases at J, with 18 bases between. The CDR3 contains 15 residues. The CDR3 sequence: CSARDRGGWKGEQYF. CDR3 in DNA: TGCAGTGCTAGAGACCGTGGGGGATGGAAGGGCGAGCAGTACTTC.